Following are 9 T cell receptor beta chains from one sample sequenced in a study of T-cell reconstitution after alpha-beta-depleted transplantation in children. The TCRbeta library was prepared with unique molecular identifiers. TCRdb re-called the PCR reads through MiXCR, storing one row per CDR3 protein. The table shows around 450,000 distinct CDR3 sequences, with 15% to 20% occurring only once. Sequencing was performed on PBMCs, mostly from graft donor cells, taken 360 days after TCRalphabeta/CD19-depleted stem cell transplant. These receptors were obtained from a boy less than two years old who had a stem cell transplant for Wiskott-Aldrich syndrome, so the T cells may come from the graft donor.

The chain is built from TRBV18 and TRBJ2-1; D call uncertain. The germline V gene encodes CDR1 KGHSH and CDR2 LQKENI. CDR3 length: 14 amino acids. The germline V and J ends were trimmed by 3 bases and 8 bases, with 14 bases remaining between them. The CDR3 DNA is TGTGCCAGCTCACCTCTATTCGCTTTGGATGAGCAGTTCTTC. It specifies CASSPLFALDEQFF.

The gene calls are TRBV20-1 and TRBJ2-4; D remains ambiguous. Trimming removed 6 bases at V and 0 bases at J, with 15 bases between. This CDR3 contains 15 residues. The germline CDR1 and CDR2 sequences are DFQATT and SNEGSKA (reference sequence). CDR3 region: CSAPFLAPAKNIQYF. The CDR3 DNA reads TGCAGTGCCCCATTCCTTGCTCCAGCCAAAAACATTCAGTACTTC.

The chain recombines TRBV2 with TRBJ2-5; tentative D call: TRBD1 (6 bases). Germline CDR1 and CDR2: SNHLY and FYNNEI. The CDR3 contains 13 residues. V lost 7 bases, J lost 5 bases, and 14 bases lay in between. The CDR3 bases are TGTGCCAGCAATCTACAGGGTTCGGAGACCCAGTACTTC. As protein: CASNLQGSETQYF.

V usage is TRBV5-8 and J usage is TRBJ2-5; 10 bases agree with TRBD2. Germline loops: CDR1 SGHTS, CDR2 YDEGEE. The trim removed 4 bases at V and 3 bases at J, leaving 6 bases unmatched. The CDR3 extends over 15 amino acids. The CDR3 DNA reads TGTGCCAGCAGCACTGGCACTAGCGGGGAAGAGACCCAGTACTTC. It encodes CASSTGTSGEETQYF. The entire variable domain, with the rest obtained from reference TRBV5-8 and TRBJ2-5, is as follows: EAGVTQSPTHLIKTRGQQATLRCSPISGHTSVYWYQQALGLGLQFLLWYDEGEERNRGNFPPRFSGRQFPNYSSELNVNALELEDSALYLCASSTGTSGEETQYFGPGTRLLVL.

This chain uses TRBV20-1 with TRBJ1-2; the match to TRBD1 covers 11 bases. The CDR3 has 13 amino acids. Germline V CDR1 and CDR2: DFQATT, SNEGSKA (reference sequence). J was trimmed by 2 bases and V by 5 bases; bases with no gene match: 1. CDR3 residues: CSAWDRGNYGYTF. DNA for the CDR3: TGCAGTGCTTGGGACAGGGGGAACTATGGCTACACCTTC.

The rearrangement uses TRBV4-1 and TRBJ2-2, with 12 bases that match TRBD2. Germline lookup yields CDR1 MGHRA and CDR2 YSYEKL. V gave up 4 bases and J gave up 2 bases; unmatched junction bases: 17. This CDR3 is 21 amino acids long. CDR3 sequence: CASSRAPTSSGRASNTGELFF. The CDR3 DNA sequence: TGCGCCAGCAGCCGAGCTCCCACCTCTAGCGGGAGGGCCTCTAACACCGGGGAGCTGTTTTTT.

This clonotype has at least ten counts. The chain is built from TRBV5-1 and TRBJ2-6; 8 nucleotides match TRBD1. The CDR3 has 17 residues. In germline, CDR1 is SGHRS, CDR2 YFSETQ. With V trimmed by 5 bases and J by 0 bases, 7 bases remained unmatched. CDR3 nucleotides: TGCGCCAGCAGGCCGGGACAGGAGATCTCTGGGGCCAACGTCCTGACTTTC. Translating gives CASRPGQEISGANVLTF. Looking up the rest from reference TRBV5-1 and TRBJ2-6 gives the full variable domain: KAGVTQTPRYLIKTRGQQVTLSCSPISGHRSVSWYQQTPGQGLQFLFEYFSETQRNKGNFPGRFSGRQFSNSRSEMNVSTLELGDSALYLCASRPGQEISGANVLTFGAGSRLTVL.

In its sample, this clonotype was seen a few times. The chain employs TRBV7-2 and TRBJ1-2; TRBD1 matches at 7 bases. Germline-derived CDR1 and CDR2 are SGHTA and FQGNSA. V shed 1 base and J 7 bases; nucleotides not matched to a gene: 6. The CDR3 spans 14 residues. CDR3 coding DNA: TGTGCCAGCAGCTTAGGGGGGACAGCACCTGGCTACACCTTC. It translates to CASSLGGTAPGYTF.

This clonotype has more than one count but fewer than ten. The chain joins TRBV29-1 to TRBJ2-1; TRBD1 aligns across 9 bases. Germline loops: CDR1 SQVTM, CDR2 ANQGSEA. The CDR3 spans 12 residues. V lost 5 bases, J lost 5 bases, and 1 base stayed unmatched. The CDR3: CSVRTGDNEQFF. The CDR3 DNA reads TGCAGCGTTCGGACAGGGGACAATGAGCAGTTCTTC.